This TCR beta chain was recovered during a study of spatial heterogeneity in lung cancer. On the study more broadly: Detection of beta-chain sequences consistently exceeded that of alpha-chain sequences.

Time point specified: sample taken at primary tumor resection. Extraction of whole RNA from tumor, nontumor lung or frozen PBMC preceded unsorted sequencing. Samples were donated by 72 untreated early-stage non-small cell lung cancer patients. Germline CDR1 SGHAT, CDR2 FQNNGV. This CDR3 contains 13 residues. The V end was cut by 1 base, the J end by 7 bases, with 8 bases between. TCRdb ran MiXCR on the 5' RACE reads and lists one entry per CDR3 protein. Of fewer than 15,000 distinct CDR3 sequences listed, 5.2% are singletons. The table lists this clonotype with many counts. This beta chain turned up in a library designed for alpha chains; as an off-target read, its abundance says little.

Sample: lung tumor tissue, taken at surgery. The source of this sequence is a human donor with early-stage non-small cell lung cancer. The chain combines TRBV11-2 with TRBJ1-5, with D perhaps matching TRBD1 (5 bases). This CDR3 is CASSLAGDQPQHF. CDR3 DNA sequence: TGTGCCAGCAGCTTAGCGGGGGACCAGCCCCAGCATTTT. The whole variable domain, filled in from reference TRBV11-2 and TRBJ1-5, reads EAGVAQSPRYKIIEKRQSVAFWCNPISGHATLYWYQQILGQGPKLLIQFQNNGVVDDSQLPKDRFSAERLKGVDSTLKIQPAKLEDSAVYLCASSLAGDQPQHFGDGTRLSIL.